This TCR beta chain derives from a study of T cell responses to AZD1222 COVID-19 vaccine listed by TCRdb under 2021. Notes on the research overall: TCR sequencing was performed for roughly 250 trial participants, of whom 200 to 220 were given two doses of AZD1222 and approximately 25 were given two doses of MenACWY control vaccine. Trial participants were enrolled into age subgroups of 18-55, 56-69 and 70-plus years, which contained approximately 150, 28 and 58 TCR-sequenced participants, respectively. Overall study results and their limits: The whole spike protein was spanned by vaccine-associated CD4 TCRs, and dominant responses were seen in regions 160-218 and 743-854. After two AZD1222 doses, spike-specific TCR breadth and depth were significantly higher than at day 0 and than in MenACWY recipients. Because no samples from the day 14 peak response were available, repertoires could be characterized only after the peak T cell response. Participants were mostly white British, with more females than males. The authors suggested clonal diversity may have been underestimated. The 56-69-year group was small, and its depth increase did not reach significance, likely because of low power. Only a handful of AZD1222 recipients were SARS-CoV-2 seropositive at baseline, limiting conclusions about previously exposed vaccinees. Epitopes outside the regions mutated in the B.1.351 and B.1.1.7 variants were reportedly recognized by nearly half of the unique spike-specific TCRs.

The CDR3 regions of human TCRbeta chains were analyzed by immunosequencing. The authors' pipeline ran thus. Repertoire TCRs were matched against a reference library of SARS-CoV-2-specific TCRs generated with the MIRA antigen-specificity platform. Breadth was defined as the fraction of unique TCRs that were SARS-CoV-2-associated, and depth was defined as the fraction of total T cells that were SARS-CoV-2-associated. Using the MIRA data, each spike-specific TCR was mapped to the spike region that the TCR reacts to and placed in a CD4 or CD8 class. Log10-transformed breadth and depth values were compared by one-way ANOVA with Sidak's multiple comparisons tests. TCRdb carries this immuneACCESS record with in-frame sequences only. Its versions omit some clonotypes, under half of them owing to an unresolved V gene in the studies checked, with the rest unexplained. That table supplies the V and J calls and clone size; D and trimming were determined from the DNA. In this sample the table shows more than 95,000 clones, about 86% of which occur a single time. The ten largest clones take up around 17% of the sample.

The time point label, read with the paper, signifies: about 28 days (+/-7) after the second vaccine dose. Because spike-specific TCR depth and breadth did not differ between the two schedules, AZD1222 recipients who got a second dose at roughly 4 weeks were pooled with those who got a second dose at roughly 12 weeks. The vaccinee samples were drawn from two UK trials, COV001 and COV002, one of which was a single-blind randomized controlled phase 2/3 trial testing AZD1222 (ChAdOx1 nCoV-19) in healthy adults. Trial participant PBMC samples were collected at day 0 and day 28 after the second dose for TCRbeta chain sequencing. Comments on this clone: It has no known antigen specificity. No base quality information exists; no much larger clone differs at one position.

Including the terminal cysteine and phenylalanine, the CDR3 comprises 14 residues. Only the CDR3 region is kept as DNA, spanning 42 bases read in frame from base 1. The germline V gene (reference sequence) provides CDR1 LNHDA and CDR2 SQIVND. Clipping removes 2 bases from V and 6 bases from J, with 6 as the unmatched junction base count. The TCR sequence derives from an adult who received the AZD1222 COVID-19 vaccine. The chain is made from TRBV19 and TRBJ2-7, with 8 bases aligning to TRBD1. The sequenced sample was peripheral blood, obtained 28 days after the second AZD1222 dose. The nucleotides read TGTGCCAGTAGTATACTACAGGGGGTCGGCGAGCAGTACTTC. Translation gives CASSILQGVGEQYF. With the rest looked up from the reference TRBV19 and TRBJ2-7 genes rather than sequenced, the full variable domain is DGGITQSPKYLFRKEGQNVTLSCEQNLNHDAMYWYRQDPGQGLRLIYYSQIVNDFQKGDIAEGYSVSREKKESFPLTVTSAQKNPTAFYLCASSILQGVGEQYFGPGTRLTVT.